The present T cell receptor beta chain was sequenced within a study of T cells in Graves' hyperthyroidism and ophthalmopathy. The investigators amplified TCR beta CDR3 regions from RNA transcripts. The study used the HTBI primer set for a first-round RT-PCR of the TCR CDR3. In TCRdb, the multiplex PCR reads were re-called with MiXCR into one record per CDR3 protein. The sample records 370,000 or so distinct CDR3 sequences, roughly 14% being singletons. The sample holds many counts of this clonotype. Germline V gene lookup returns CDR1 SGHRS and CDR2 YFSETQ. V dropped 0 bases and J dropped 4 bases, with 10 bases sitting between them. The CDR3 is made up of 14 amino acids.

The rearrangement links TRBV5-1 to TRBJ1-1, with D unclear. The sequence was collected from a man aged 30 to 45 with Graves' hyperthyroidism that later progressed to Graves' ophthalmopathy. Sequenced: blood. CDR3 bases: TGCGCCAGCAGCTTGGTCTCATTGGGCACTGAAGCTTTCTTT. It translates to CASSLVSLGTEAFF.